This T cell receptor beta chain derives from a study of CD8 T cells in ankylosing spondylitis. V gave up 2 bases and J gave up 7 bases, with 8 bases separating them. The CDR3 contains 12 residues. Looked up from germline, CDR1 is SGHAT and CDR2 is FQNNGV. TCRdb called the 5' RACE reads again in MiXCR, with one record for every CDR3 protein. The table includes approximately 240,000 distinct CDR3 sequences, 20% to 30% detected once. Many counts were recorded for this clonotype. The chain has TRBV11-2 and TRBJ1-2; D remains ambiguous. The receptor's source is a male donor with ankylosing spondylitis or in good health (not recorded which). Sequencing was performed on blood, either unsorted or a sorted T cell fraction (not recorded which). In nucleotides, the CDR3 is TGTGCCAGCAGCTTAAATCTGGGTGGCTACACCTTC. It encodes CASSLNLGGYTF.